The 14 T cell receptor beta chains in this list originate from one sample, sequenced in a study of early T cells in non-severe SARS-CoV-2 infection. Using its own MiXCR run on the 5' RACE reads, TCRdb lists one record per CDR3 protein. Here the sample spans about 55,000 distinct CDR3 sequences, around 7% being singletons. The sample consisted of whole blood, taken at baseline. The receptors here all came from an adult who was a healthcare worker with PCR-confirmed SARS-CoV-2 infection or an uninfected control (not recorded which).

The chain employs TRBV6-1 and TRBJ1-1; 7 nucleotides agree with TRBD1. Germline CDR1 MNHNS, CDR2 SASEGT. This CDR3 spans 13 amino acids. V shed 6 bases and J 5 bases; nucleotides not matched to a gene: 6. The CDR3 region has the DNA TGTGCCAGCAGACCAGGGGGAGAAACTGAAGCTTTCTTT. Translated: CASRPGGETEAFF.

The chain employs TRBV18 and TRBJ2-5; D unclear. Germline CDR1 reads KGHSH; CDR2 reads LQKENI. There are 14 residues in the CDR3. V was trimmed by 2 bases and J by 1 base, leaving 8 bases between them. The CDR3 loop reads CASSPSPIQETQYF. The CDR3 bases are TGTGCCAGCTCACCATCCCCGATCCAAGAGACCCAGTACTTC.

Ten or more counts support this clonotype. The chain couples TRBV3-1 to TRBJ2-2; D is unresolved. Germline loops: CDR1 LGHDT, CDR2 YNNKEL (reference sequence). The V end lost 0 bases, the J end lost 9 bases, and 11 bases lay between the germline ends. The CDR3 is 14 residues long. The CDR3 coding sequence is TGTGCCAGCAGCCAAGATCTGCAGGTTCGGGAGCTGTTTTTT. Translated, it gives CASSQDLQVRELFF.

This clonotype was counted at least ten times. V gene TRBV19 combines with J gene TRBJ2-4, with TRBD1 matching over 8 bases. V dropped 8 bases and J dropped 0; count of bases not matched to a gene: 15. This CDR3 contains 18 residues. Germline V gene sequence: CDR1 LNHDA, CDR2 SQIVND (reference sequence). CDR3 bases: TGTGCCAGTGGTTCCGGGACAGGCTTTCTTCTAGCCAAAAACATTCAGTACTTC. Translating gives CASGSGTGFLLAKNIQYF. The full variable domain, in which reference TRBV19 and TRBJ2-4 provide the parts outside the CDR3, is DGGITQSPKYLFRKEGQNVTLSCEQNLNHDAMYWYRQDPGQGLRLIYYSQIVNDFQKGDIAEGYSVSREKKESFPLTVTSAQKNPTAFYLCASGSGTGFLLAKNIQYFGAGTRLSVL.

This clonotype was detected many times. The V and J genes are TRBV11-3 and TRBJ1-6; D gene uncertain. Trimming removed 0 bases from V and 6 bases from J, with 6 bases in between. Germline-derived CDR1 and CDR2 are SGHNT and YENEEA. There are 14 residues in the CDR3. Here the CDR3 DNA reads TGTGCCAGCAGCTTAGACAGTTTTAATTCACCCCTCCACTTT. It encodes CASSLDSFNSPLHF. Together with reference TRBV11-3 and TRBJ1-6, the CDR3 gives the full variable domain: EAGVVQSPRYKIIEKKQPVAFWCNPISGHNTLYWYLQNLGQGPELLIRYENEEAVDDSQLPKDRFSAERLKGVDSTLKIQPAELGDSAVYLCASSLDSFNSPLHFGNGTRLTVT.

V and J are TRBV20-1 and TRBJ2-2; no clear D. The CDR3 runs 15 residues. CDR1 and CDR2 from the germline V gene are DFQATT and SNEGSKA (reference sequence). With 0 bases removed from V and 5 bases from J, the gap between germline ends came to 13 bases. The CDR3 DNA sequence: TGCAGTGCTAGAGACATTTATCTGAGGACCGGGGAGCTGTTTTTT. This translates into CSARDIYLRTGELFF.

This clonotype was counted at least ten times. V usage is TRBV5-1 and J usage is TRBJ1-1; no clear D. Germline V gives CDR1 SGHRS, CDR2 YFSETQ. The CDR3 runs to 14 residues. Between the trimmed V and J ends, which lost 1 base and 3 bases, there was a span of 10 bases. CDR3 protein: CASSLIAGDTEAFF. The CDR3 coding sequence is TGCGCCAGCAGCTTGATTGCCGGGGACACTGAAGCTTTCTTT.

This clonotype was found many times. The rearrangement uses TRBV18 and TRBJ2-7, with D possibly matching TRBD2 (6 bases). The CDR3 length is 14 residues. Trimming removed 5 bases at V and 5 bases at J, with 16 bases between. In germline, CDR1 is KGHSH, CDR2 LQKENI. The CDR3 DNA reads TGTGCCAGCTCAAGGGACGACCGGAGGGACGAGCAGTACTTC. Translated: CASSRDDRRDEQYF.

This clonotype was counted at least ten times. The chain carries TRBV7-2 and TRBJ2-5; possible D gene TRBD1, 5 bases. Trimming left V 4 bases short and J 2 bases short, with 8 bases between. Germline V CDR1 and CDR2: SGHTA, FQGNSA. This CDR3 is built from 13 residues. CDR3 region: CASSSGPQETQYF. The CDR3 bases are TGTGCCAGCAGCTCAGGGCCTCAAGAGACCCAGTACTTC.

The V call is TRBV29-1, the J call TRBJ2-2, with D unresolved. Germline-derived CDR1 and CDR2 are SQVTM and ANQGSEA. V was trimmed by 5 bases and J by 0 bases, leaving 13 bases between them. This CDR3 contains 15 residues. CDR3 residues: CSVPPPGSNTGELFF. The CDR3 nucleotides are TGCAGCGTTCCCCCCCCCGGCTCGAACACCGGGGAGCTGTTTTTT.

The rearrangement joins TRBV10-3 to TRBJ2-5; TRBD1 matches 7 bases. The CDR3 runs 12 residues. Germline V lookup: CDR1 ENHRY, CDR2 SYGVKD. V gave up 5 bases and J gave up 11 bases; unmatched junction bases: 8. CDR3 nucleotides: TGTGCCATCAGTAGACAGGGCAATGAGCAGTACTTC. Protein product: CAISRQGNEQYF.

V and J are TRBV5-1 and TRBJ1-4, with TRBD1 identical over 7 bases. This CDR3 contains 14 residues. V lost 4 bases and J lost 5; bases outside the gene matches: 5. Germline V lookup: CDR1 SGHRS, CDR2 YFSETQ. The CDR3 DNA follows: TGCGCCAGCAGCGCGGGACAGATAAATGAAAAACTGTTTTTT. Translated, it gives CASSAGQINEKLFF. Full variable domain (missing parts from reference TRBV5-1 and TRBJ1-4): KAGVTQTPRYLIKTRGQQVTLSCSPISGHRSVSWYQQTPGQGLQFLFEYFSETQRNKGNFPGRFSGRQFSNSRSEMNVSTLELGDSALYLCASSAGQINEKLFFGSGTQLSVL.

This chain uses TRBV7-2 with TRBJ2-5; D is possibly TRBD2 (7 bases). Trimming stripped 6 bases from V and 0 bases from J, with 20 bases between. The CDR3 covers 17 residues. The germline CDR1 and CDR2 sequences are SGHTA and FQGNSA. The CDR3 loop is CASRRGRGGLYQETQYF. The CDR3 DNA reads TGTGCCAGCAGGAGAGGGCGCGGGGGCCTGTACCAAGAGACCCAGTACTTC.

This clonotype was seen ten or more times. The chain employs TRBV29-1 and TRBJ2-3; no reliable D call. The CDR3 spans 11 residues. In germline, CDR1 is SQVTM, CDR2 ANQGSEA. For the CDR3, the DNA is TGCAGGGTTCTCTTAAGGGATACGCAGTATTTT. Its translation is CRVLLRDTQYF.